This T cell receptor beta chain emerged from a study of blood T cell repertoires in COVID-19. Allocation to cohorts depended on clinical history reported by the participants. Here immunoSEQ multiplex PCR was the method, and the copy in TCRdb shows in-frame clones only, minus some. The table includes roughly 430,000 clones, nearly 90% detected once. Material: PBMCs or T cells enriched from blood (not recorded which). This TCR was recovered from a woman between 35 and 50 years old with acute COVID-19.

In DNA, the CDR3 is TGTGCCAGCTCACCACGGCAACAGGAAAGAGTGCGGGGCTACACCTTC. Its translation is CASSPRQQERVRGYTF. The V gene is TRBV18, the J gene TRBJ1-2; tentative D call: TRBD1 (5 bases). Germline CDR1 is KGHSH and CDR2 is LQKENI. The CDR3 covers 16 residues. V dropped 1 base and J dropped 8 bases, with 20 bases sitting between them.